This T cell receptor beta chain was obtained from a study of blood T cell repertoires in COVID-19. Study summary: Sources were T cells, B-cell-depleted T cells, or PBMCs; the material itself was cDNA or gDNA.

This clone was observed a few times. Authors' data handling: Estimation of nucleated cell counts was performed using reference gene primer amplification. The protocol was immunoSEQ multiplex PCR, while the TCRdb copy is restricted to in-frame clones and leaves out a portion. The DNA was the basis for D and trimming; V, J and clone size are from that table. Of 250,000 to 300,000 clones listed, roughly 91% are singletons. CDR1 LNHDA and CDR2 SQIVND come from the germline V gene (reference sequence). This CDR3 spans 15 amino acids. After removal of 5 bases from V and 1 base from J, the junction contained 6 bases not matched to a gene. Clinical histories supplied by participants themselves formed the basis of cohort assignment.

The TCR was taken from a woman aged 55-70 years in a cohort exposed to, infected with or recovered from COVID-19 (not recorded which). The gene calls are TRBV19 and TRBJ1-1, with 8 positions matching TRBD1. Sequencing was carried out using PBMCs or T cells enriched from blood (not recorded which). The CDR3 is CASSSWDRWNTEAFF. The CDR3, as DNA: TGTGCCAGTAGTTCCTGGGACAGGTGGAACACTGAAGCTTTCTTT. Using reference TRBV19 and TRBJ1-1 for the parts outside the CDR3, the full variable domain is DGGITQSPKYLFRKEGQNVTLSCEQNLNHDAMYWYRQDPGQGLRLIYYSQIVNDFQKGDIAEGYSVSREKKESFPLTVTSAQKNPTAFYLCASSSWDRWNTEAFFGQGTRLTVV.